A single sample gave rise to the 23 T cell receptor beta chains below, sequenced in a study of cytomegalovirus exposure and HLA in healthy donors. The primer mix had 60 Vbeta and 13 Jbeta primers. The data were produced by immunoSEQ multiplex PCR, yet TCRdb's version contains in-frame clones alone and is incomplete. In all, the sample yields around 140,000 clones. Sequencing input: PBMCs. Receptors originate from a woman between 40 and 50 years old in good health and CMV-seronegative.

This chain uses TRBV9 with TRBJ1-1; D is possibly TRBD1 (6 bases). Trimming took 0 bases from V and 7 from J, leaving 10 bases between them. This CDR3 has 13 amino acids. CDR1 and CDR2 (germline): SGDLS, YYNGEE. The CDR3 nucleotides read TGTGCCAGCAGCGTAGAACAGGGCGTTGAAGCTTTCTTT. It encodes CASSVEQGVEAFF.

The chain couples TRBV4-3 to TRBJ1-1, with TRBD1 matching over 8 bases. This CDR3 is 17 amino acids long. Germline values: CDR1 LGHNA, CDR2 YSLEER. The J segment lost 0 bases and the V segment lost 3 bases, leaving 9 bases of the junction unmatched. CDR3 nucleotide sequence: TGCGCCAGCAGCCAGTCAACAGGGGGTGAGATGAACACTGAAGCTTTCTTT. Encoded protein: CASSQSTGGEMNTEAFF.

The V and J genes are TRBV5-6 and TRBJ1-6; D might be TRBD1 (6 bases). The CDR3 extends over 15 amino acids. Trimming took off 0 bases at V and 9 bases at J, with 13 bases between the two ends. The germline gives CDR1 SGHDT, CDR2 YYEEEE. The CDR3 region has the DNA TGTGCCAGCAGCTTGGAGGCCAGGGGTTTTTCACCCCTCCACTTT. It codes for CASSLEARGFSPLHF.

The chain links TRBV18 to TRBJ1-2; TRBD1 is a possible D gene (6 bases). Germline V CDR1 and CDR2: KGHSH, LQKENI. The germline V and J ends were trimmed by 2 bases and 7 bases, with 17 bases remaining between them. The CDR3 totals 15 residues. The CDR3 DNA follows: TGTGCCAGCTCACCATCCCCGCAGGGGTTGGGTGGCTACACCTTC. This sequence encodes CASSPSPQGLGGYTF.

This chain joins TRBV6-1 and TRBJ2-5, with D possibly TRBD2 on 5 matching bases. Judging by the DNA end, TRBJ2-7 fits better; the J call may be wrong. This CDR3 has 15 amino acids. Germline values: CDR1 MNHNS, CDR2 SASEGT. CDR3 nucleotides: TGTGCCAGCAGTCCCCCGGCGGGCACCTCCTACGAGCAGTACTTC. Translated: CASSPPAGTSYEQYF.

The genes are TRBV4-1 and TRBJ1-1; 7 bases are a match to TRBD1. Germline V gene lookup returns CDR1 MGHRA and CDR2 YSYEKL. There are 16 residues in the CDR3. J lost 3 bases, V lost 0 bases, and 7 bases had no gene match. In DNA, the CDR3 is TGCGCCAGCAGCCAAGATATCCGCGACAGGGACACTGAAGCTTTCTTT. It is translated as CASSQDIRDRDTEAFF.

This chain uses TRBV5-1 with TRBJ2-2, with 8 bases identical to TRBD2. Germline CDR1 SGHRS, CDR2 YFSETQ. J gave up 1 base and V 4 bases, and 9 bases lay outside the gene matches. CDR3 length equals 17 residues. The CDR3 DNA sequence: TGCGCCAGCAGCCCCCCCGGGGGGGGAATGAACACCGGGGAGCTGTTTTTT. Amino acid sequence: CASSPPGGGMNTGELFF.

The chain couples TRBV14 to TRBJ1-2; the match to TRBD1 covers 10 bases. This CDR3 contains 15 residues. Germline CDR1 reads SGHDN; CDR2 reads FVKESK. Unmatched junction bases numbered 1, after V lost 1 base and J lost 2 bases. CDR3 protein: CASSQGTGGNYGYTF. The DNA for the CDR3 is TGTGCCAGCAGCCAAGGGACAGGGGGGAACTATGGCTACACCTTC.

This rearrangement joins TRBV2 to TRBJ1-6; D is possibly TRBD1 (6 bases). The CDR3 runs 14 residues. Germline V gives CDR1 SNHLY, CDR2 FYNNEI. The V gene lost 8 bases and the J gene lost 10 bases, with 18 bases spanning the gap. Here the CDR3 reads CASVAGQWSSPLHF. In DNA form, the CDR3 reads TGTGCCAGCGTGGCCGGACAGTGGTCATCACCCCTCCACTTT.

The chain carries TRBV28 and TRBJ1-1, with no clear D. With 1 base removed from V and 5 bases from J, the gap between germline ends came to 5 bases. The CDR3 totals 12 residues. Germline V gene data show CDR1 as MDHEN and CDR2 as SYDVKM. The CDR3 here is CASSLYLTEAFF. The CDR3 DNA reads TGTGCCAGCAGTTTATATCTTACTGAAGCTTTCTTT. Supplemented by reference TRBV28 and TRBJ1-1, the full variable domain reads DVKVTQSSRYLVKRTGEKVFLECVQDMDHENMFWYRQDPGLGLRLIYFSYDVKMKEKGDIPEGYSVSREKKERFSLILESASTNQTSMYLCASSLYLTEAFFGQGTRLTVV.

The V call is TRBV4-1, the J call TRBJ1-1, with D possibly TRBD1 on 5 matching bases. V dropped 6 bases and J dropped 0 bases, with 23 bases sitting between them. The CDR3 runs to 18 residues. Germline V gene data show CDR1 as MGHRA and CDR2 as YSYEKL. The CDR3 nucleotides are TGCGCCAGCAGTCCCCAGGACACCCCAAGCCTGTTGAACACTGAAGCTTTCTTT. Translated: CASSPQDTPSLLNTEAFF.

J is TRBJ1-1 and V is TRBV5-1; D unresolved. The germline CDR1 and CDR2 sequences are SGHRS and YFSETQ. V lost 0 bases and J lost 0, with 18 bases in between. This CDR3 spans 18 amino acids. The CDR3 DNA follows: TGCGCCAGCAGCTTGGAGGATGGAACAGCCAAGATGAACACTGAAGCTTTCTTT. Its translation: CASSLEDGTAKMNTEAFF.

CDR3 sequence reads: CASSVAGREWQPQHF. The CDR3 region has the DNA TGTGCCAGCAGCGTAGCGGGAAGGGAATGGCAGCCCCAGCATTTT. The V call is TRBV9, the J call TRBJ1-5; D uncertain. In germline, CDR1 is SGDLS, CDR2 YYNGEE. There are 15 residues in the CDR3. V was pared by 0 bases and J by 7 bases, with 14 bases between.

This chain links TRBV7-2 with TRBJ1-2, with D unclear. The CDR3 contains 11 residues. The V end was cut by 3 bases, the J end by 6 bases, with 5 bases between. In germline, CDR1 is SGHTA, CDR2 FQGNSA. The CDR3 loop is CASSLRHGYTF. The DNA of the CDR3 is TGTGCCAGCAGCTTGCGTCATGGCTACACCTTC.

For the CDR3, the DNA is TGTGCCAGCAGCTTGACTAGCGGGGGTTACAATGAGCAGTTCTTC. Its translation is CASSLTSGGYNEQFF. V gene TRBV7-3 combines with J gene TRBJ2-1; 12 bases fit TRBD2. The CDR3 loop spans 15 amino acids. V dropped 3 bases and J dropped 4; count of bases not matched to a gene: 1. Germline loops: CDR1 SGHTA, CDR2 FQGTGA.

The chain couples TRBV7-9 to TRBJ1-1; 7 positions agree with TRBD1. The V and J ends lost 4 bases and 5 bases, in that order; junction bases with no gene match: 7. The CDR3 contains 14 residues. Looked up from germline, CDR1 is SEHNR and CDR2 is FQNEAQ (reference sequence). As DNA, the CDR3 is TGTGCCAGCAGCTCAAGGGGGCAGAAGACTGAAGCTTTCTTT. It is translated as CASSSRGQKTEAFF.

The chain employs TRBV18 and TRBJ2-2; weak D call: TRBD2 (6 bases). CDR3 length: 16 amino acids. V gave up 2 bases and J gave up 3 bases, with 13 bases separating them. The germline CDR1 and CDR2 sequences are KGHSH and LQKENI. CDR3: CASSPAGREDTGELFF. DNA for the CDR3: TGTGCCAGCTCACCAGCGGGCAGGGAGGACACCGGGGAGCTGTTTTTT.

The chain combines TRBV14 with TRBJ1-6; 8 bases line up with TRBD1. Unmatched junction bases numbered 4, after V lost 4 bases and J lost 2 bases. The CDR3 spans 16 residues. From germline, CDR1 is SGHDN and CDR2 FVKESK. The CDR3 loop reads CASSLGQGTYNSPLHF. DNA of the CDR3: TGTGCCAGCAGCCTAGGACAGGGCACCTATAATTCACCCCTCCACTTT. Variable domain in full (rest from reference TRBV14 and TRBJ1-6): EAGVTQFPSHSVIEKGQTVTLRCDPISGHDNLYWYRRVMGKEIKFLLHFVKESKQDESGMPNNRFLAERTGGTYSTLKVQPAELEDSGVYFCASSLGQGTYNSPLHFGNGTRLTVT.

The chain recombines TRBV9 with TRBJ1-1; D ambiguous. V lost 0 bases and J 8 bases, leaving 11 bases between the germline ends. The CDR3 sequence is 13 residues long. CDR1 and CDR2 from the germline V gene are SGDLS and YYNGEE. In DNA, the CDR3 is TGTGCCAGCAGCGTAGCGGGGAGTGAGGAAGCTTTCTTT. The encoded protein is CASSVAGSEEAFF.

The rearrangement joins TRBV12-2 to TRBJ2-7; the table's D call TRBD1 went unverified against the DNA. TRBV12-2 is tagged as a pseudogene. The CDR3 contains 14 residues. The CDR3 bases are TGTGCAAGTCGCTTCGTGGGCAATCTTAAAGAGCAGTACTTC. It specifies CASRFVGNLKEQYF.

The V gene is TRBV5-1, the J gene TRBJ2-3; 9 bases are a match to TRBD1. The V gene's germline CDR1 is SGHRS and CDR2 YFSETQ. Losses at the gene ends were 4 bases for V and 3 bases for J; bases not matched to a gene: 12. This CDR3 is built from 17 residues. The CDR3 spells CASSPLQGATKTDTQYF. Written as DNA, the CDR3 is TGCGCCAGCAGCCCTTTACAGGGGGCGACGAAGACAGATACGCAGTATTTT.

J is TRBJ1-1 and V is TRBV20-1; D gene uncertain. CDR3 size: 11 residues. Trimming removed 0 bases at V and 11 bases at J, with 10 bases between. The V gene's germline CDR1 is DFQATT and CDR2 SNEGSKA (reference sequence). CDR3 in amino acids: CSARDLPYAFF. The CDR3 DNA reads as TGCAGTGCTAGAGATCTCCCCTACGCTTTCTTT.

The CDR3 sequence is CASSFAERLAGSYEQYV. The CDR3 coding sequence is TGTGCCAGCAGCTTTGCGGAGAGACTAGCGGGGTCCTACGAGCAGTACGTC. The gene calls are TRBV12-1 and TRBJ2-7; the D call of TRBD2 is as the table states it, not checked on the DNA. TRBV12-1 is tagged as a pseudogene. The CDR3 loop spans 17 amino acids.